This T cell receptor (beta chain) was identified during a study of blood T cells in healthy people across ages. Study details: When template switching was applied, about one barcoded beta molecule was captured per two T cells. Study-level points and caveats: Across the age range, TCR beta diversity per million T cells fell in a roughly linear way.

The germline V gene has CDR1 MNHEY and CDR2 SVGEGT. The V gene lost 0 bases and the J gene lost 3 bases, with 8 bases spanning the gap. The CDR3 runs 14 residues. The second PCR ran roughly 6 to 11 cycles with a sample-barcoded 5' primer and J-beta primers. TCRdb reanalysed the 5' RACE reads using MiXCR and keeps one entry per CDR3 protein. The sample includes roughly 800,000 distinct CDR3 sequences, roughly 53% seen only once; the top ten take approximately 41%. To note about this clonotype: Its target is not known.

The receptor's source is a man aged 80 or over in good health. Sequenced sample: blood. This chain links TRBV6-2 or TRBV6-3 with TRBJ1-2; D uncertain. The CDR3 loop reads CASSYSEGYYGYTF. The CDR3 DNA reads as TGTGCCAGCAGTTACTCGGAAGGGTACTATGGCTACACCTTC.